This is a list of T cell receptor beta chains from one sample in a study of control samples from healthy donors and cancer patients. Libraries were prepared by immunoSEQ multiplex PCR; TCRdb keeps only in-frame clonotypes and omits some of them. The table includes over 80,000 clones, about 79% detected once. Specimen: blood. The receptors here all came from a woman under 40 in good health. CDR3s leave out the opening cysteine and the closing phenylalanine or tryptophan. The order of the fields is clone size, D gene, V gene, CDR3 length, J gene, CDR3 protein. The D gene is left open where the match is weak. Some rows have no size entry. The others give once, few or many, or a class for an expanded clone.

clone_size: .
d_call: .
v_call: TRBV3-1/TRBV3-2
cdr3_length: 12
j_call: TRBJ2-2
cdr3_aa: ASSLGRGTGELF

clone_size: .
d_call: TRBD1
v_call: TRBV4-3
cdr3_length: 12
j_call: TRBJ2-7
cdr3_aa: ASSQDQGAGEQY

clone_size: .
d_call: .
v_call: TRBV24-1
cdr3_length: 15
j_call: TRBJ1-4
cdr3_aa: ATSDFRQGPTNEKLF

clone_size: .
d_call: .
v_call: TRBV11-2
cdr3_length: 13
j_call: TRBJ2-1
cdr3_aa: ASSLVLSSYNEQF

clone_size: .
d_call: .
v_call: TRBV30
cdr3_length: 13
j_call: TRBJ2-7
cdr3_aa: AWRTLGLGAYEQY

clone_size: .
d_call: .
v_call: TRBV5-6
cdr3_length: 11
j_call: TRBJ1-1
cdr3_aa: ASSSTLNTEAF

clone_size: .
d_call: .
v_call: TRBV9
cdr3_length: 11
j_call: TRBJ2-7
cdr3_aa: ASSVELVSEQY

clone_size: .
d_call: .
v_call: TRBV5-6
cdr3_length: 12
j_call: TRBJ1-4
cdr3_aa: ASSPDRRNEKLF

clone_size: .
d_call: .
v_call: TRBV5-1
cdr3_length: 12
j_call: TRBJ1-1
cdr3_aa: ASSREGMNTEAF

clone_size: .
d_call: .
v_call: TRBV30
cdr3_length: 10
j_call: TRBJ2-1
cdr3_aa: AWSSSYNEQF

clone_size: .
d_call: .
v_call: TRBV25-1
cdr3_length: 12
j_call: TRBJ1-6
cdr3_aa: ASRGSSYNSPLH

clone_size: .
d_call: .
v_call: TRBV4-1
cdr3_length: 12
j_call: TRBJ1-6
cdr3_aa: ASSQAQVNSPLH

clone_size: .
d_call: .
v_call: TRBV6-2/TRBV6-3
cdr3_length: 15
j_call: TRBJ1-5
cdr3_aa: ASSYSTAGRAGQPQH

clone_size: .
d_call: TRBD1
v_call: TRBV3-1/TRBV3-2
cdr3_length: 12
j_call: TRBJ1-1
cdr3_aa: ASTPGQGYTEAF

clone_size: .
d_call: .
v_call: TRBV6-5
cdr3_length: 13
j_call: TRBJ1-3
cdr3_aa: ASSLVGVSGNTIY

clone_size: .
d_call: TRBD2
v_call: TRBV2
cdr3_length: 14
j_call: TRBJ2-3
cdr3_aa: ASSGGGGLGTDTQY

clone_size: .
d_call: .
v_call: TRBV19
cdr3_length: 13
j_call: TRBJ1-4
cdr3_aa: ASSPRTRINEKLF

clone_size: .
d_call: .
v_call: TRBV7-2
cdr3_length: 11
j_call: TRBJ1-1
cdr3_aa: ASSLPLYTEAF

clone_size: .
d_call: .
v_call: TRBV7-8
cdr3_length: 11
j_call: TRBJ2-7
cdr3_aa: ASVARRSYEQY

clone_size: .
d_call: .
v_call: TRBV6-1
cdr3_length: 13
j_call: TRBJ1-2
cdr3_aa: ASSEAVDRMGGYT

clone_size: .
d_call: TRBD2
v_call: TRBV29-1
cdr3_length: 10
j_call: TRBJ2-7
cdr3_aa: SVEGGGREQY

clone_size: .
d_call: .
v_call: TRBV21-1
cdr3_length: 12
j_call: TRBJ2-7
cdr3_aa: ASSRGQGGYEQY

clone_size: .
d_call: .
v_call: TRBV12-3/TRBV12-4
cdr3_length: 10
j_call: TRBJ1-1
cdr3_aa: ASRFISTEAF

clone_size: .
d_call: .
v_call: TRBV5-6
cdr3_length: 13
j_call: TRBJ1-1
cdr3_aa: ASSWFGRPNTEAF

clone_size: once
d_call: TRBD1
v_call: TRBV18
cdr3_length: 16
j_call: TRBJ2-6
cdr3_aa: ASSPRTGGLSGANVLT

clone_size: .
d_call: .
v_call: TRBV14
cdr3_length: 12
j_call: TRBJ2-3
cdr3_aa: ASSQDNWGNTQY

clone_size: .
d_call: TRBD2
v_call: TRBV6-6
cdr3_length: 12
j_call: TRBJ2-3
cdr3_aa: ASFMAGGTDTQY

clone_size: .
d_call: .
v_call: TRBV3-1/TRBV3-2
cdr3_length: 9
j_call: TRBJ1-2
cdr3_aa: ASSQGYGYT

clone_size: once
d_call: .
v_call: TRBV19
cdr3_length: 13
j_call: TRBJ1-3
cdr3_aa: ASSRGRTSGNTIY

clone_size: .
d_call: TRBD1
v_call: TRBV30
cdr3_length: 13
j_call: TRBJ1-4
cdr3_aa: AWRAGTADNEKLF

clone_size: once
d_call: TRBD1
v_call: TRBV5-4
cdr3_length: 12
j_call: TRBJ1-2
cdr3_aa: ASSLMTGGEGYT

clone_size: .
d_call: .
v_call: TRBV5-1
cdr3_length: 13
j_call: TRBJ1-2
cdr3_aa: ASSPVAPGYFGYT

clone_size: .
d_call: .
v_call: TRBV2
cdr3_length: 13
j_call: TRBJ2-3
cdr3_aa: ASSLDRASTDTQY

clone_size: .
d_call: TRBD1
v_call: TRBV19
cdr3_length: 13
j_call: TRBJ1-2
cdr3_aa: ASSTGTGARYGYT

clone_size: .
d_call: .
v_call: TRBV21-1
cdr3_length: 16
j_call: TRBJ1-1
cdr3_aa: ASSKTGTGGNLYTEAF

clone_size: .
d_call: .
v_call: TRBV11-1
cdr3_length: 13
j_call: TRBJ1-6
cdr3_aa: ASSLRARGNSPLH

clone_size: .
d_call: .
v_call: TRBV4-3
cdr3_length: 15
j_call: TRBJ2-3
cdr3_aa: ASSQNGGRTSTDTQY

clone_size: .
d_call: TRBD1
v_call: TRBV19
cdr3_length: 12
j_call: TRBJ1-4
cdr3_aa: ASRWTGTNEKLF

clone_size: .
d_call: TRBD1
v_call: TRBV19
cdr3_length: 17
j_call: TRBJ1-2
cdr3_aa: ASSPYRPGQTYSNYGYT

clone_size: .
d_call: .
v_call: TRBV10-2
cdr3_length: 12
j_call: TRBJ1-1
cdr3_aa: ASSEAILNTEAF

clone_size: medium-sized
d_call: .
v_call: TRBV2
cdr3_length: 11
j_call: TRBJ1-1
cdr3_aa: ASSEGPYTEAF

clone_size: .
d_call: .
v_call: TRBV6-1
cdr3_length: 14
j_call: TRBJ2-5
cdr3_aa: ASSEALGRIQETQY

clone_size: .
d_call: TRBD2
v_call: TRBV5-4
cdr3_length: 15
j_call: TRBJ2-1
cdr3_aa: ASSSSTGRGGYNEQF

clone_size: many
d_call: TRBD1
v_call: TRBV5-1
cdr3_length: 14
j_call: TRBJ2-7
cdr3_aa: ASSLGPDRKRAEQY

clone_size: .
d_call: TRBD2
v_call: TRBV4-2
cdr3_length: 17
j_call: TRBJ2-3
cdr3_aa: ASSQSPLRRGGPSDTQY

clone_size: .
d_call: TRBD2
v_call: TRBV7-2
cdr3_length: 13
j_call: TRBJ2-3
cdr3_aa: ASSLDAGGSDTQY

clone_size: once
d_call: .
v_call: TRBV2
cdr3_length: 10
j_call: TRBJ2-3
cdr3_aa: ASRSRTDTQY

clone_size: .
d_call: TRBD1
v_call: TRBV6-5
cdr3_length: 12
j_call: TRBJ1-2
cdr3_aa: ASIWTGKNDGYT

clone_size: .
d_call: TRBD2
v_call: TRBV5-1
cdr3_length: 14
j_call: TRBJ2-3
cdr3_aa: ASSSGLAGGPGTQY